These 30 T cell receptor beta chains originate from one sample sequenced in a study of Ad26.COV2.S vaccination and SARS-CoV-2 variants. The repertoire was sequenced with immunoSEQ multiplex PCR; TCRdb's copy has only in-frame clones and lacks some. Of hundreds of thousands of clones in the sample, 80% to 90% were seen once. Treatment defined: about 20 received Ad26.COV2.S at low or high dose, single or two shots; about five received placebo; per-sample allocation not given. Day 63 after the first injection of vaccine or placebo was the sampling time. Specimen: peripheral blood, collected in a trial of Ad26.COV2.S vaccine versus placebo. These receptors came from a person between 18 and 59 years old who received the Ad26.COV2.S COVID-19 vaccine or a placebo.

The chain carries TRBV5-1 and TRBJ2-2; perhaps TRBD1 as D (5 bases). V lost 6 bases, J lost 3 bases, and 12 bases lay in between. The CDR3 is made up of 14 amino acids. Germline lookup yields CDR1 SGHRS and CDR2 YFSETQ. CDR3 sequence: CASTRDRYTGELFF. CDR3 coding DNA: TGCGCCAGCACCAGAGACAGATACACCGGGGAGCTGTTTTTT.

This clone was detected only a few times. The V call is TRBV4-1, the J call TRBJ2-7; 12 bases are shared with TRBD1. V lost 2 bases to trimming and J lost 7 bases; unmatched junction nucleotides: 6. CDR1 MGHRA and CDR2 YSYEKL come from the germline V gene. CDR3 length: 15 amino acids. The CDR3 spells CASSQPGQGAVEQYF. CDR3 nucleotide sequence: TGCGCCAGCAGCCAACCGGGACAGGGGGCAGTTGAGCAGTACTTC.

The V call is TRBV7-3, the J call TRBJ2-1, with D perhaps given as TRBD1 or TRBD2 (6 bases each). The CDR3 has 15 residues. V shed 6 bases and J shed 0 bases, with 12 bases lying between them. CDR1 and CDR2 (germline): SGHTA, FQGTGA. CDR3: CASSRGDSSYNEQFF. The CDR3 DNA reads TGTGCCAGCAGTAGGGGGGATAGCTCCTACAATGAGCAGTTCTTC.

The chain recombines TRBV7-2 with TRBJ2-3, with D possibly being TRBD1 or TRBD2 (6 bases each). V gave up 6 bases and J gave up 6 bases, with 16 bases separating them. The CDR3 has 14 amino acids. Germline CDR1 and CDR2: SGHTA and FQGNSA. The DNA of the CDR3 is TGTGCCAGCAGTACTGGGGGGCCCCCGGATACGCAGTATTTT. Amino acids: CASSTGGPPDTQYF.

As to this clone: Other DNA sequences in the sample encode the same CDR3. V is TRBV27 and J is TRBJ2-7; 7 bases match TRBD1. CDR1 and CDR2 from the germline V gene are MNHEY and SMNVEV (reference sequence). CDR3 size: 13 residues. The V segment lost 3 bases and the J segment 2 bases; nucleotides outside the gene matches: 1. The CDR3 sequence is CASSFDRAYEQYF. The CDR3 DNA follows: TGTGCCAGCAGTTTCGACAGGGCCTACGAGCAGTACTTC.

This chain joins TRBV5-1 and TRBJ2-1, with D uncertain. Per the germline V gene, CDR1 is SGHRS and CDR2 is YFSETQ. The CDR3 contains 15 residues. V lost 0 bases and J 7 bases, leaving 14 bases between the germline ends. The CDR3 sequence is CASSLVVRSSNEQFF. The CDR3 nucleotides are TGCGCCAGCAGCTTGGTGGTCAGATCATCTAATGAGCAGTTCTTC.

Turning to this clone: The sample carries other DNA sequences with the same CDR3. The chain has TRBV20-1 and TRBJ2-7, with a tentative D call TRBD1 (5 bases). Trimming took 2 bases from V and 4 from J, leaving 6 bases between them. Germline V CDR1 and CDR2: DFQATT, SNEGSKA (reference sequence). This CDR3 contains 11 residues. CDR3 protein: CSARQGYEQYF. The CDR3 coding sequence is TGCAGTGCTAGACAGGGTTACGAGCAGTACTTC.

This sequence joins TRBV30 and TRBJ2-5, with D possibly matching TRBD2 (6 bases). The CDR3 has 13 amino acids. In germline, CDR1 is GTSNPN, CDR2 SVGIG (reference sequence). The V end lost 0 bases, the J end lost 4 bases, and 9 bases lay between the germline ends. The CDR3 sequence is CAWSVSSGETQYF. The DNA for the CDR3 is TGTGCCTGGAGTGTAAGTAGCGGAGAGACCCAGTACTTC. Based on the CDR3 plus reference TRBV30 and TRBJ2-5, the full variable domain is SQTIHQWPATLVQPVGSPLSLECTVEGTSNPNLYWYRQAAGRGLQLLFYSVGIGQISSEVPQNLSASRPQDRQFILSSKKLLLSDSGFYLCAWSVSSGETQYFGPGTRLLVL.

The rearrangement uses TRBV27 and TRBJ2-7; possible D gene TRBD2, 6 bases. Trimming left V 2 bases short and J 6 bases short, with 8 bases between. The V gene's germline CDR1 is MNHEY and CDR2 SMNVEV (reference sequence). The CDR3 spans 12 residues. CDR3 region: CASSLGGSEQYF. In DNA, the CDR3 is TGTGCCAGCAGTTTAGGAGGGTCCGAGCAGTACTTC.

The chain recombines TRBV27 with TRBJ2-5, with D perhaps TRBD1 (6 bases). Deletions cut 4 bases from V and 4 bases from J, with 10 bases between. This CDR3 comprises 13 residues. Germline CDR1 MNHEY, CDR2 SMNVEV (reference sequence). CDR3 DNA sequence: TGTGCCAGCAGTTCGGGACACGGAGAGACCCAGTACTTC. It yields the protein CASSSGHGETQYF.

This rearrangement joins TRBV18 to TRBJ2-1; possible D gene TRBD1, 6 bases. Germline CDR1 and CDR2: KGHSH and LQKENI. Deletions cut 6 bases from V and 4 bases from J, with 16 bases between. The CDR3 loop spans 15 amino acids. Written as DNA, the CDR3 is TGTGCCAGCTCCTCCCCACAGGGAAGGTACAATGAGCAGTTCTTC. Translated: CASSSPQGRYNEQFF.

This chain connects TRBV7-2 to TRBJ2-1; 13 bases line up with TRBD2. Germline V gene sequence: CDR1 SGHTA, CDR2 FQGNSA. There are 19 residues in the CDR3. Trimming took 1 base from V and 3 from J; bases not matched to a gene: 9. The CDR3 protein is CASSLVGTSGADGYNEQFF. In DNA form, the CDR3 reads TGTGCCAGCAGCTTAGTGGGGACTAGCGGGGCCGACGGCTACAATGAGCAGTTCTTC.

V gene TRBV9 combines with J gene TRBJ1-1; D gene unclear. There are 14 residues in the CDR3. V lost 3 bases to trimming and J lost 7 bases, with 16 bases between them. From germline, CDR1 is SGDLS and CDR2 YYNGEE. The CDR3 nucleotides read TGTGCCAGCAGCGCCCCGGACGGGGATAATGAAGCTTTCTTT. Its protein is CASSAPDGDNEAFF.

V gene TRBV30 combines with J gene TRBJ1-3; D unresolved. With 2 bases removed from V and 0 bases from J, the gap between germline ends came to 8 bases. Germline values: CDR1 GTSNPN, CDR2 SVGIG (reference sequence). The CDR3 contains 14 residues. For the CDR3, the DNA is TGTGCCTGGAGTTATGGGATCTCTGGAAACACCATATATTTT. Amino acids: CAWSYGISGNTIYF.

The chain joins TRBV10-3 to TRBJ2-1; 10 nucleotides match TRBD2. The germline gives CDR1 ENHRY, CDR2 SYGVKD. The CDR3 runs to 16 residues. The trim removed 1 base at V and 3 bases at J, leaving 3 bases unmatched. CDR3 sequence: CAISELAGGNYNEQFF. The CDR3 DNA sequence: TGTGCCATCAGTGAGTTAGCGGGGGGAAACTACAATGAGCAGTTCTTC.

This sequence joins TRBV6-6 and TRBJ1-5; maybe TRBD1 (5 bases). Germline assignment: CDR1 MNHNY and CDR2 SVGAGI (reference sequence). The length of the CDR3 is 12 residues. V lost 2 bases to trimming and J lost 8 bases, with 7 bases between them. The DNA for the CDR3 is TGTGCCAGCAGTTACCCCAGGGAGCCCCAGCATTTT. It codes for CASSYPREPQHF.

This sequence joins TRBV14 and TRBJ2-7; the match to TRBD1 covers 7 bases. Germline loops: CDR1 SGHDN, CDR2 FVKESK. CDR3 length: 15 amino acids. The V gene end was trimmed by 5 bases and the J gene end by 4 bases; junction bases not matched to a gene: 11. CDR3 region: CASSIGQDIIYEQYF. CDR3 sequence (DNA): TGTGCCAGCAGCATCGGACAGGATATTATTTACGAGCAGTACTTC. The variable domain in full, completed from reference TRBV14 and TRBJ2-7, reads EAGVTQFPSHSVIEKGQTVTLRCDPISGHDNLYWYRRVMGKEIKFLLHFVKESKQDESGMPNNRFLAERTGGTYSTLKVQPAELEDSGVYFCASSIGQDIIYEQYFGPGTRLTVT.

This clone was seen only once. The rearrangement links TRBV9 to TRBJ2-1, with 12 bases fitting TRBD2. The CDR3 has 15 residues. V lost 3 bases, J lost 6 bases, and 4 bases stayed unmatched. CDR1 is SGDLS, CDR2 YYNGEE, per germline. CDR3 in amino acids: CASSAGLAGSNEQFF. The CDR3 nucleotides are TGTGCCAGCAGCGCCGGACTAGCGGGGAGCAATGAGCAGTTCTTC.

V and J are TRBV4-2 and TRBJ2-1, with D possibly TRBD2 on 6 matching bases. This CDR3 spans 16 amino acids. Trimming removed 0 bases at V and 9 bases at J, with 18 bases between. Germline V gives CDR1 LGHNA, CDR2 YNFKEQ. The CDR3 is CASSQDAKAGGREQFF. CDR3 DNA: TGTGCCAGCAGCCAAGATGCTAAAGCGGGTGGACGTGAGCAGTTCTTC.

V gene TRBV7-8 combines with J gene TRBJ1-1; 9 bases match TRBD1. The junction had 16 bases not matched to a gene; V was cut back by 5 bases and J by 6 bases. The germline V gene encodes CDR1 SGHVS and CDR2 FQNEAQ. This CDR3 is built from 17 residues. The CDR3 loop reads CASSRVGTGRSRPEAFF. The CDR3 bases are TGTGCCAGCAGCCGGGTGGGGACAGGGAGGTCGAGACCTGAAGCTTTCTTT.

Regarding this clone: The identical CDR3 is also encoded by other nucleotide sequences in the sample. The chain links TRBV19 to TRBJ1-5; D is unclear. The CDR3 runs to 15 residues. CDR1 and CDR2 (germline): LNHDA, SQIVND (reference sequence). Trimming shortened V by 3 bases and J by 2 bases, and 11 bases separated the two germline ends. CDR3 loop: CASSIGGLGNQPQHF. The CDR3 DNA sequence: TGTGCCAGTAGTATTGGAGGGTTGGGCAATCAGCCCCAGCATTTT.

The chain uses TRBV11-3 and TRBJ2-1; 8 bases line up with TRBD1. In germline, CDR1 is SGHNT, CDR2 YENEEA. The CDR3 sequence is 14 residues long. The V gene end was trimmed by 1 base and the J gene end by 7 bases; junction bases not matched to a gene: 3. DNA for the CDR3: TGTGCCAGCAGCTTAGCCTACAGGGGGAATGAGCAGTTCTTC. Protein: CASSLAYRGNEQFF.

The table lists this clone with a count of one. This rearrangement joins TRBV3-1 (or the pseudogene TRBV3-2) to TRBJ1-6; D ambiguous. V was shortened by 0 bases and J by 7 bases, with 10 bases between the two germline ends. The CDR3 runs 15 residues. Germline V lookup: CDR1 LGHDT, CDR2 YNNKEL (reference sequence). This CDR3 reads CASSQDWAANSPLHF. The CDR3 DNA is TGTGCCAGCAGCCAAGACTGGGCAGCCAATTCACCCCTCCACTTT.

This chain connects TRBV11-3 to TRBJ2-1; 11 nucleotides align to TRBD2. The CDR3 sequence is 15 residues long. Per the germline V gene, CDR1 is SGHNT and CDR2 is YENEEA. With V trimmed by 5 bases and J by 4 bases, 4 bases remained unmatched. CDR3 sequence: CASSVGTSGYNEQFF. DNA for the CDR3: TGTGCCAGCAGCGTTGGGACTAGCGGATACAATGAGCAGTTCTTC.

The chain is built from TRBV3-1 (or the pseudogene TRBV3-2) and TRBJ2-7; D gene unclear. Germline CDR1 is LGHDT and CDR2 is YNNKEL (reference sequence). This CDR3 is built from 16 residues. With 0 bases removed from V and 0 bases from J, the gap between germline ends came to 12 bases. The CDR3 DNA reads as TGTGCCAGCAGCCAAGATTCAAGGGCTAGCTCCTACGAGCAGTACTTC. Encoded protein: CASSQDSRASSYEQYF.

This clone was observed once. V is TRBV5-1 and J is TRBJ2-5, with D possibly being TRBD2 (6 bases). The CDR3 consists of 13 residues. Germline loops: CDR1 SGHRS, CDR2 YFSETQ. V lost 7 bases and J lost 5, with 15 bases in between. CDR3 loop: CASGAGLGETQYF. The CDR3 nucleotides are TGCGCCAGCGGGGCGGGGCTGGGGGAGACCCAGTACTTC.

V gene TRBV1 combines with J gene TRBJ2-7; the table gives TRBD1 as D, unverified against the DNA. TRBV1 is a listed pseudogene. This CDR3 has 13 residues. This CDR3 is CTRPDRRLYEQYF. The CDR3 DNA reads TGCACCCGACCCGACAGACGCCTCTACGAGCAGTACTTC.

CDR3 sequence reads: CATNLGTDNYGYTF. The CDR3 DNA reads as TGTGCCACCAATCTTGGTACCGATAACTATGGCTACACCTTC. This sequence joins TRBV24-1 and TRBJ1-2; D unresolved. Germline CDR1 and CDR2: KGHDR and SFDVKD. V lost 8 bases to trimming and J lost 1 base, with 13 bases between them. The CDR3 is 14 amino acids.

The rearrangement uses TRBV25-1 and TRBJ2-5; D may match TRBD1 or TRBD2 (5 bases each). CDR1 is MGHDK, CDR2 SYGVNS, per germline. The V gene lost 3 bases and the J gene lost 3 bases, with 8 bases spanning the gap. The CDR3 has 13 residues. Here the CDR3 DNA reads TGTGCCAGCAGTGACGGGACCGAAGAGACCCAGTACTTC. Encoded protein: CASSDGTEETQYF.

The CDR3 sequence is CATSKRSGGQETQYF. The CDR3 nucleotides read TGTGCCACCAGCAAAAGGAGCGGGGGGCAAGAGACCCAGTACTTC. V and J are TRBV15 and TRBJ2-5; the match to TRBD2 covers 9 bases. Losses at the gene ends were 4 bases for V and 2 bases for J; bases not matched to a gene: 5. CDR3 size: 15 residues. Germline V lookup: CDR1 LNHNV, CDR2 YYDKDF (reference sequence).